This TCR beta chain was sequenced for a study of glioma-infiltrating T cells listed by TCRdb under 2016. Context from the whole study: Glioma tissue, non-neoplastic brain tissue and matched peripheral blood mononuclear cells were used as sources from which TCR alpha- and beta-chain repertoires were sequenced. The paired cohort comprised three low-grade glioma patients, 7 or 8 primary glioblastoma patients and three non-glioma patients contributing non-neoplastic brain tissue. Each tissue-infiltrating repertoire was compared with the same patient's peripheral blood repertoire to measure divergence between tissue and blood T-cell populations.

TCR alpha and beta CDR3 regions were amplified with the iRepertoire nested amplicon-rescue multiplex PCR (arm-PCR) platform from RNA. The input for one-step reverse transcription and amplification was about 100-450 ng of tissue mRNA or PBMC total RNA. Following bead purification, Illumina adapters were added through a secondary multiplex PCR, and the libraries were then gel-purified between 200 and 400 bp. Demultiplexing relied on internal 6-nucleotide barcodes carried by the libraries. Sequencing of libraries was performed on an Illumina MiSeq with 2x220 or 2x250 nucleotide paired-end reads. The authors processed their data as follows. FLASH 1.2.11 was used to merge paired reads, and BWA-MEM then aligned the reads to the GRCh37 human genome before TRA and TRB reads were extracted. An IMGT-derived reference of cassette sequences and CDR3 motifs, with pseudogenes included, was used for V and J assignment. Three-frame translation of reads was performed, and productive CDR3s were defined as those with a C...FGXG motif and no stop codons. Unique combinations of V-J cassette pair and CDR3 amino acid sequence were defined as clonotypes. Reads were filtered by Hamming distance, thresholded by each sample's sequence error rate in mapped regions. TCRdb reprocessed the public reads (quality trimming at Q25 with fastp, clone calling with MiXCR) and kept in-frame beta chains. Rows with a matching CDR3 protein are joined into one entry that keeps the most common DNA and genes. Here the V and J calls rest on TCRdb's processing, not on the authors' analysis. The sample yields 150,000 to 200,000 distinct CDR3 sequences; 30% to 40% were counted once. The top ten clonotypes cover over 20% of the sample.

This clonotype was recorded a few times. What this receptor recognizes is not known. There are no base qualities to consult, and no much larger clone falls within one base. Trimming costs V 6 bases and J 0 bases, and their ends lie 9 bases apart. Taken from cysteine to phenylalanine, the CDR3 has 15 residues. Of all the DNA, just the CDR3 is kept, 45 bases in frame from base 1. General findings and caveats noted by the study authors: Group comparisons were based on small numbers of patients: three non-neoplastic, three low-grade glioma and seven to nine glioblastoma patients. VJ-independent divergence between tissue and blood was lower than expected in non-neoplastic patients but higher than expected in all gliomas, particularly low-grade gliomas. Very few CDR3 sequences were shared between tissue and blood, attributed to high CDR3 diversity and limited sampling.

The TCR comes from a human donor with low-grade glioma or glioblastoma, undergoing nonglioma brain surgery, or in good health (not recorded which). The chain employs TRBV12-3 or TRBV12-4 and TRBJ2-6, with the D gene call left open. Sequencing used glioma tissue, nonneoplastic brain tissue, or PBMCs (not recorded which). CDR3 protein: CASRSQNSGANVLTF. The nucleotides are TGTGCCAGCAGGAGCCAGAACTCTGGGGCCAACGTCCTGACTTTC.